This is a list of T cell receptor beta chains from one sample in a study of blood T cell repertoires in COVID-19. Clones were sequenced by immunoSEQ multiplex PCR, and TCRdb holds only the in-frame ones, with some missing. The sample gives about 200,000 clones, 84% of which show up once; around 13% is in the top ten. The specimen sequenced was peripheral blood. Source of these receptors: a human donor in a cohort sampled during active COVID-19. Both conserved end residues are part of each CDR3. D genes are given only for firm matches. Size is stated for part of the rows, as once, few or many counts, or as a class when the clone is expanded.

TGTGCCAGCAGTGACCAACAGATCGAATGGAACTATGGCTACACCTTC | CASSDQQIEWNYGYTF | TRBJ1-2 | . | . | TRBV28
TGTGCCAGCAGCCTGGGGGGGAAAAGCACAGATACGCAGTATTTT | CASSLGGKSTDTQYF | TRBJ2-3 | . | TRBD2 | TRBV9
TGCGCCAGCAGTGAGCGATTCGGACTAGCGGGAGGCACCGGGGAGCTGTTTTTT | CASSERFGLAGGTGELFF | TRBJ2-2 | . | TRBD2 | TRBV10-1
TGTGCCAGTAGTAGTGGGAGGGCCGGTAGCAATCAGCCCCAGCATTTT | CASSSGRAGSNQPQHF | TRBJ1-5 | . | . | TRBV19
TGTGCCAGCAGCCAACGGACTAGCGCCTGGGTACAGGATACGCAGTATTTT | CASSQRTSAWVQDTQYF | TRBJ2-3 | . | TRBD2 | TRBV5-4
TGTGCCAGCAGTTACTCAACAGGGTATACTGAAGCTTTCTTT | CASSYSTGYTEAFF | TRBJ1-1 | . | . | TRBV6-5
TGTGCCAGCAGCCAACTAGCGGGGGTTTACGAGCAGTACTTC | CASSQLAGVYEQYF | TRBJ2-7 | once | TRBD2 | TRBV5-6
TGTGCCAGCAGCCCCCTAGGGGGCCAAGAGACCCAGTACTTC | CASSPLGGQETQYF | TRBJ2-5 | once | . | TRBV7-9
TGTGCCTGGAGTGTACTTAGTTCCGGTGAGCAGTTCTTC | CAWSVLSSGEQFF | TRBJ2-1 | once | . | TRBV30
TGTGCCACCAGCAGGATGGCCCTCGGGGTGGCGGGGGAGCAGTACTTC | CATSRMALGVAGEQYF | TRBJ2-7 | . | . | TRBV15
TGTGCCAGCAGTATGACACCAACAGATACGCAGTATTTT | CASSMTPTDTQYF | TRBJ2-3 | . | . | TRBV6-5
TGTGCCAGCAGCTTACCACGGACAGGTGGAGCAGATACGCAGTATTTT | CASSLPRTGGADTQYF | TRBJ2-3 | . | TRBD1 | TRBV7-9
TGTGCCAGCAGCTTATTAGCGGGAAACGAGCAGTACTTC | CASSLLAGNEQYF | TRBJ2-7 | . | TRBD2 | TRBV7-2
TGTGCCAGCAGTCCAACTAGAAATGAGCAGTTCTTC | CASSPTRNEQFF | TRBJ2-1 | . | . | TRBV2
TGCGCCAGCAGCCAAGAACAGATTATCACAGATACGCAGTATTTT | CASSQEQIITDTQYF | TRBJ2-3 | . | . | TRBV4-1
TGCGCCAGCAGCTTCCGACAGGGGGTTGCCTACGAGCAGTACTTC | CASSFRQGVAYEQYF | TRBJ2-7 | . | TRBD1 | TRBV5-1
TGCGCCAGCAGCTTTGCGGGTGGCACCGGGGAGCTGTTTTTT | CASSFAGGTGELFF | TRBJ2-2 | . | . | TRBV5-1